This T cell receptor beta chain was captured by sequencing in a study of pediatric ulcerative colitis. Findings of the study overall: Two patients had blood samples with substantially reduced template counts. Compared with controls, ulcerative colitis showed greater blood-rectum clone sharing.

During colonoscopy, one to two rectal pinch biopsies were collected. This clone was detected once. Its specificity is not known. Germline V CDR1 and CDR2: MNHNS, SASEGT. CDR3 length: 14 amino acids. J was trimmed by 4 bases and V by 8 bases; bases with no gene match: 8. Sequencing used immunoSEQ multiplex PCR; TCRdb keeps in-frame clones, though not all of them. The sample carries fewer than 20,000 clones, under 75% recorded once. This chain connects TRBV6-1 to TRBJ2-5, with 9 bases aligning to TRBD1. Sequencing was done on a sample of gut tissue. The sequence came from a boy aged 5-17 years with moderate ulcerative colitis. This CDR3 is CASGPTGGRETQYF. CDR3 bases: TGTGCCAGCGGGCCGACAGGGGGAAGAGAGACCCAGTACTTC.